This TCR beta chain was captured in a study of OX40 agonist ivuxolimab in advanced cancers. Study-wide background: The study gave patients intravenous ivuxolimab at 0.01 to 10 mg/kg every 2 weeks. The study, taken as a whole, reports: In general, CD8+ T cells held more expanded clones than CD4+ did, on average. The antigens recognized by the expanded peripheral T cells, that is their antigen specificity, were not determined.

Turning to this clone: Its antigen is not identified.

The table came from immunoSEQ multiplex PCR; TCRdb's copy has only in-frame clones and leaves some out. The sample records about 60,000 clones, about 90% being singletons. J lost 1 base, V lost 5 bases, and 12 bases had no gene match. This CDR3 has 17 residues. The germline V gene encodes CDR1 MDHEN and CDR2 SYDVKM. Sample: CD4+ or CD8+ T cells sorted from blood, taken in a trial of the OX40 agonist ivuxolimab. The chain uses TRBV28 and TRBJ2-5; TRBD1 agrees at 8 bases. The clonotype comes from an adult with an advanced solid tumor such as melanoma, head and neck, liver or kidney cancer. DNA of the CDR3: TGTGCCAGCAGTCCCACCTCCAACAGGGGGATCCAAGAGACCCAGTACTTC. This translates into CASSPTSNRGIQETQYF.